This T cell receptor (delta chain) stems from a study of delta chain sequences of gamma delta T cells (dated by TCRdb to 2016 to 2017). Library construction relied on 5' RACE. The sequencer listed for this sample is Illumina MiSeq. For TCRdb, the public reads were processed anew by CATT, and duplicate DNA sequences were folded into one row. The sample table shows fewer than 650 delta-chain clones, and about 20% are seen once. In total, the top ten clones hold around 58% of the sample. This clone came up a few times. Its antigen is currently not known. A far larger clone differs by one base, so this is likely a read error. The CDR3 contains 21 residues, cysteine and phenylalanine counted. Of the read, only the CDR3 DNA is kept; its 63 bases are in frame from base 1. CDR1 and CDR2 (GEAIGNYY, EKD) derive from the germline V gene.

What was sequenced was either unsorted cells or a sorted T cell fraction (not recorded which). This clonotype was obtained from a human donor in good health. This chain is built from TRDV2 and TRDJ3; 9 middle bases align to TRDD3. The CDR3 amino acid sequence is: CACDTVKGLGDLSWDTRQLFF. Read as DNA, the sequence is TGTGCCTGTGACACCGTGAAGGGACTGGGGGACCTCTCCTGGGACACCCGACAGTTGTTTTTC.